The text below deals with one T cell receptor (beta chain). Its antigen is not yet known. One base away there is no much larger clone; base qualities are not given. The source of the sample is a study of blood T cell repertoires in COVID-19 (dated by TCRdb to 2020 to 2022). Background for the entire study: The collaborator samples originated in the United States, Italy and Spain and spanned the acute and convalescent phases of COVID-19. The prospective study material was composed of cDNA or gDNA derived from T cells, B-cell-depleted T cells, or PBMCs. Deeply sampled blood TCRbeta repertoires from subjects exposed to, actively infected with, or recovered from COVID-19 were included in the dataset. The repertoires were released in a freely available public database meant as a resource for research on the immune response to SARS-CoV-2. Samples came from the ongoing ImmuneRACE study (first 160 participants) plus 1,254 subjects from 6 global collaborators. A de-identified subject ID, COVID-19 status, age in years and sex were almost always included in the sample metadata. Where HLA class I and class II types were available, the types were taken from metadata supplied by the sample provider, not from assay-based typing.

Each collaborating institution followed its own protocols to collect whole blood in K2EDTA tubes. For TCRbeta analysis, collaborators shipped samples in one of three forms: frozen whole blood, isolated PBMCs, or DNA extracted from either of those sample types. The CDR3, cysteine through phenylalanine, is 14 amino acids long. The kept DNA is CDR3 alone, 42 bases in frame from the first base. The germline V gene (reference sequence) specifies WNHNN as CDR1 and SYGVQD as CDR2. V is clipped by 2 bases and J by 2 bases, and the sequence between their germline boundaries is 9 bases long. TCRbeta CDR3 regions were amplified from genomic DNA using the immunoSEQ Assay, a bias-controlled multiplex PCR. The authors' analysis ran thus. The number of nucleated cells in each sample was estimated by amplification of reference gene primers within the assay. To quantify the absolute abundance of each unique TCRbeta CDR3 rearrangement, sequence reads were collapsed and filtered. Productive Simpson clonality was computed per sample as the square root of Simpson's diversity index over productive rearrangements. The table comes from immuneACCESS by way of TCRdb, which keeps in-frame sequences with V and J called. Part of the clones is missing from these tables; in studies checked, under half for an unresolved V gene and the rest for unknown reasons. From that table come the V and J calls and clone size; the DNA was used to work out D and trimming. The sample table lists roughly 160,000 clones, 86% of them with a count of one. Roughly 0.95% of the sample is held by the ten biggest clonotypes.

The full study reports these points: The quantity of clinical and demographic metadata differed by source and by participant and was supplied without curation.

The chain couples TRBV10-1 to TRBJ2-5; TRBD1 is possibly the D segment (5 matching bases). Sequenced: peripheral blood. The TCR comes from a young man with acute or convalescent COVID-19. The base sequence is TGCGCCAGCAGTGAGGGAGCAGGGCAAGAGACCCAGTACTTC. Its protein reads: CASSEGAGQETQYF.